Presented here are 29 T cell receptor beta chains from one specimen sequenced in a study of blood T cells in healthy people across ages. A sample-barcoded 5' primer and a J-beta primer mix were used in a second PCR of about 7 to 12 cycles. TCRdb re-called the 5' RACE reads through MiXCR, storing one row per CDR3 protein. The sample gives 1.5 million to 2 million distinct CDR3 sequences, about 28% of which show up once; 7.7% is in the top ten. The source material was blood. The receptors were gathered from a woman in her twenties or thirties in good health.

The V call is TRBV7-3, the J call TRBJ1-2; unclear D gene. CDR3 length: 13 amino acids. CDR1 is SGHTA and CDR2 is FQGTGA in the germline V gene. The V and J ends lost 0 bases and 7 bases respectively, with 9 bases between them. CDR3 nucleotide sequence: TGTGCCAGCAGCTTAACGCGGACGGCTGGCTACACCTTC. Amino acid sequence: CASSLTRTAGYTF.

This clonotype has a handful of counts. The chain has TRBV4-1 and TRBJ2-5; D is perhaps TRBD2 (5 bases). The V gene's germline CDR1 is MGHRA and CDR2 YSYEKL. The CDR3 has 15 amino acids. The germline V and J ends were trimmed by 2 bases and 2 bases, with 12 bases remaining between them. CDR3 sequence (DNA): TGCGCCAGCAGCCAAACCTCCCGGACTCAAGAGACCCAGTACTTC. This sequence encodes CASSQTSRTQETQYF.

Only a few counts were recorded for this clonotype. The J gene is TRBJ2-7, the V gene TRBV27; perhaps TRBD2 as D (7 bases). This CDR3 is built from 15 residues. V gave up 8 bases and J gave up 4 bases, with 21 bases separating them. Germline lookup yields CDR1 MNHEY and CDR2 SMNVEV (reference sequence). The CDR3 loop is CASRRGRSGEYEQYF. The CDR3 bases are TGTGCCAGCCGCCGGGGGCGAAGCGGGGAGTACGAGCAGTACTTC.

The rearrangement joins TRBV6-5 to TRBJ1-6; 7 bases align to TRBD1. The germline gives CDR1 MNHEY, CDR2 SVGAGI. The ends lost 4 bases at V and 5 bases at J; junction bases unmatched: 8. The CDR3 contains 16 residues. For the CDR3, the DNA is TGTGCCAGCAGTTCTGAAGGGACAGCCAATAATTCACCCCTCCACTTT. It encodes CASSSEGTANNSPLHF.

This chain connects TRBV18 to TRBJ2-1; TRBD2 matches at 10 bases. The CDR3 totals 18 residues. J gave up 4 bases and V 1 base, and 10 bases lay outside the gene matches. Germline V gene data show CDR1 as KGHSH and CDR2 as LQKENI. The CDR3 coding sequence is TGTGCCAGCTCACCACGTACCAGCGGGGGGGCCCAATACAATGAGCAGTTCTTC. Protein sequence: CASSPRTSGGAQYNEQFF.

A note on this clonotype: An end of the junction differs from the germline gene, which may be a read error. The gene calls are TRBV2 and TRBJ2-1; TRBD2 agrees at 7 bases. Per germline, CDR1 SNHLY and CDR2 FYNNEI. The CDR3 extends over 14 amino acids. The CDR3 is CAGSEWGGPPEQFF. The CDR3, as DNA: TGTGCCGGCAGTGAGTGGGGGGGTCCTCCTGAGCAGTTCTTC.

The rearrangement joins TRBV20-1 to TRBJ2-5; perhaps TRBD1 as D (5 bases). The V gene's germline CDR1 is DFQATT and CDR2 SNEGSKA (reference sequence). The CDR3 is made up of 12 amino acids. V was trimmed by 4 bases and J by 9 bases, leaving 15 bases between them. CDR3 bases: TGCAGTGCTAAGGTCGGGTCACAGGCCCAGTACTTC. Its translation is CSAKVGSQAQYF.

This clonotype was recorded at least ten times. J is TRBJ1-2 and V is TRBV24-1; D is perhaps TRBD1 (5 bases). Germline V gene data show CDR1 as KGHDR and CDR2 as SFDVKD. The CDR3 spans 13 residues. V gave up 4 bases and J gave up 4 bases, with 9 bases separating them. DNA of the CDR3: TGTGCCACCAGTGACGGGACGGCCTATGGCTACACCTTC. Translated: CATSDGTAYGYTF.

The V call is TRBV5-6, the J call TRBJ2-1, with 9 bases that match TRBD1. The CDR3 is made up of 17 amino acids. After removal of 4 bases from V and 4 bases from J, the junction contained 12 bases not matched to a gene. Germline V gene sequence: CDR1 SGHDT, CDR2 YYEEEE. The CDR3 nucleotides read TGTGCCAGCAGCCCCCCCTCCGGGACAGGGAGGTACAATGAGCAGTTCTTC. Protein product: CASSPPSGTGRYNEQFF.

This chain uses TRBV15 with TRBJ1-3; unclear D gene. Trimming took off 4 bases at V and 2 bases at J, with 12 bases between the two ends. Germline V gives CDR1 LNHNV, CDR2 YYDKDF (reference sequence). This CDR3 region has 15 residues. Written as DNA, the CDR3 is TGTGCCACCAGCATGGAAACAATTCCTGGAAACACCATATATTTT. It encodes CATSMETIPGNTIYF.

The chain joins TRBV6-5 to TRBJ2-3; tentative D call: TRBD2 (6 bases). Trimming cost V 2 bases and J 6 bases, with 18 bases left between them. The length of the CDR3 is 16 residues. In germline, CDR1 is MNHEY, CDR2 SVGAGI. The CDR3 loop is CASSYGSAGAGDTQYF. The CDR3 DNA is TGTGCCAGCAGTTACGGTAGCGCCGGAGCGGGTGATACGCAGTATTTT.

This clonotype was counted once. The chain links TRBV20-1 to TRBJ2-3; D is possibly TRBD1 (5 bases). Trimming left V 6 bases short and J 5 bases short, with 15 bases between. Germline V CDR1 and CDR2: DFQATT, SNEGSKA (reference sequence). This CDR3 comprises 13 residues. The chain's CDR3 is CSAPPVRGDTQYF. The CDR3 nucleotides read TGCAGTGCCCCCCCGGTAAGGGGAGATACGCAGTATTTT.

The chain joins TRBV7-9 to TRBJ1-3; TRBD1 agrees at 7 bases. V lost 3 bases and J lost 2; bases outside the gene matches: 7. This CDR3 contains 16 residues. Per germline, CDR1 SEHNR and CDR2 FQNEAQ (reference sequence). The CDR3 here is CASSLGQPSAGNTIYF. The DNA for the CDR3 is TGTGCCAGCAGCTTGGGACAGCCTTCCGCTGGAAACACCATATATTTT.

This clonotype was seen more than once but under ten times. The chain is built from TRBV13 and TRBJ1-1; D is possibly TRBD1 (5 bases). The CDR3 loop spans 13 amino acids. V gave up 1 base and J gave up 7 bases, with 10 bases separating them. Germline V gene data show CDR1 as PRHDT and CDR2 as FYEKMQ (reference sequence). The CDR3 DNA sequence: TGTGCCAGCAGCTTAGCCAGGGTTAGTGAAGCTTTCTTT. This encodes CASSLARVSEAFF.

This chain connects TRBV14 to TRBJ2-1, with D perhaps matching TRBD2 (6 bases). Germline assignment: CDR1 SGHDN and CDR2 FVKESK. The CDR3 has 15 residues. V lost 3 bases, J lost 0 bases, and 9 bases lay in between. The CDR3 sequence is CASSHYGSSYNEQFF. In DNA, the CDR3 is TGTGCCAGCAGCCACTACGGGAGCTCCTACAATGAGCAGTTCTTC.

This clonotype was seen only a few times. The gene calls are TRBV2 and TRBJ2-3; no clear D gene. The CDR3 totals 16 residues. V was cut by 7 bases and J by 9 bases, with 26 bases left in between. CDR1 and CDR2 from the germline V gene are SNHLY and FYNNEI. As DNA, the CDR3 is TGTGCCAGCACTCCAACTCGGAGTGGGTACCGACCGACGCAGTATTTT. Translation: CASTPTRSGYRPTQYF.

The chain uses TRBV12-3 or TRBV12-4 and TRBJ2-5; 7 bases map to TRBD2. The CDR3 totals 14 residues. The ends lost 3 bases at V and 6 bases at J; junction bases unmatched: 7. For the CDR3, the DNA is TGTGCCAGCAGTTTTGGGAGGGGTGGCAAGACCCAGTACTTC. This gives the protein CASSFGRGGKTQYF.

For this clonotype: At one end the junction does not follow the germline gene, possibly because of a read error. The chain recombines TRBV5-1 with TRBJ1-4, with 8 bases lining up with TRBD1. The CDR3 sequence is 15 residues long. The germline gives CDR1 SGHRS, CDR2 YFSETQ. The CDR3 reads CASSSPGQANEKRFF. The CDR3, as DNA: TGCGCCAGCAGCTCTCCGGGACAGGCTAATGAAAAACGGTTTTTT.

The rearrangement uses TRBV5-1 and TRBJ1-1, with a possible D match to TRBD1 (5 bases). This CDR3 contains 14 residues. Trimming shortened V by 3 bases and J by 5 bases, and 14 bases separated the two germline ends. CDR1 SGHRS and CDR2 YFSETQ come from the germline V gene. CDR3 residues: CASSSQTGGTEAFF. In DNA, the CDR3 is TGCGCCAGCAGCTCCCAGACCGGGGGAACTGAAGCTTTCTTT. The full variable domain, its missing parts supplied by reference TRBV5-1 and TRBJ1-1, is KAGVTQTPRYLIKTRGQQVTLSCSPISGHRSVSWYQQTPGQGLQFLFEYFSETQRNKGNFPGRFSGRQFSNSRSEMNVSTLELGDSALYLCASSSQTGGTEAFFGQGTRLTVV.

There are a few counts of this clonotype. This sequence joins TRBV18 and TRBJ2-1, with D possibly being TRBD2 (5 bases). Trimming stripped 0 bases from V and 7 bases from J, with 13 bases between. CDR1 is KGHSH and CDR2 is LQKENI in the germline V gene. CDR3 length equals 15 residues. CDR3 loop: CASSPPVERTNEQFF. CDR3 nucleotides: TGTGCCAGCTCACCACCGGTGGAGAGGACTAATGAGCAGTTCTTC.

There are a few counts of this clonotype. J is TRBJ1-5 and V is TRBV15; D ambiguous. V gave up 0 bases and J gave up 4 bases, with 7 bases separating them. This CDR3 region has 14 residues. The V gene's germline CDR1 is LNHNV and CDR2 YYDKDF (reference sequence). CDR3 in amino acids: CATSRDNRNQPQHF. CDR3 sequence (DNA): TGTGCCACCAGCAGAGATAACAGAAATCAGCCCCAGCATTTT.

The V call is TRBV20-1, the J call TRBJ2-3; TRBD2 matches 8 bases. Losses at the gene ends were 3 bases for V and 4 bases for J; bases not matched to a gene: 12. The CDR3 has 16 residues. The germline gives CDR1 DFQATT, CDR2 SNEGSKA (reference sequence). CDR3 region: CSASELAAGGADTQYF. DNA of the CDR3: TGCAGTGCTAGTGAACTAGCGGCTGGCGGGGCAGATACGCAGTATTTT.

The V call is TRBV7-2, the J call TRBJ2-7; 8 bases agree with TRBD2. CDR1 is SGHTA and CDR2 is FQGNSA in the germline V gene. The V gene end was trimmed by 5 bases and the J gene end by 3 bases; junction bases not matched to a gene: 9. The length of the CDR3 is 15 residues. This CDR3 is CASSGRTSIGYEQYF. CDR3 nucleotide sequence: TGTGCCAGCAGCGGGCGGACTAGCATCGGCTACGAGCAGTACTTC. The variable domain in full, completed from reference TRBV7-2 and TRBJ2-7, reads GAGVSQSPSNKVTEKGKDVELRCDPISGHTALYWYRQSLGQGLEFLIYFQGNSAPDKSGLPSDRFSAERTGGSVSTLTIQRTQQEDSAVYLCASSGRTSIGYEQYFGPGTRLTVT.

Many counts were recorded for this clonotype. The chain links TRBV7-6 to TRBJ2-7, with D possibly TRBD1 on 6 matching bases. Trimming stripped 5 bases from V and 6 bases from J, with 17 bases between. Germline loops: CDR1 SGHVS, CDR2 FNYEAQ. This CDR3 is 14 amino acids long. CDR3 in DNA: TGTGCCAGCAGCCTGGGATCAGGGGATCGCGAGCAGTACTTC. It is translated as CASSLGSGDREQYF.

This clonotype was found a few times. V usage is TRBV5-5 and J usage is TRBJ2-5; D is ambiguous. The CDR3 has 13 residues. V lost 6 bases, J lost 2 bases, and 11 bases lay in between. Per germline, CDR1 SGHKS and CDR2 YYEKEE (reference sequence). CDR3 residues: CASTRIGQETQYF. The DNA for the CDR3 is TGTGCCAGCACAAGAATAGGGCAAGAGACCCAGTACTTC.

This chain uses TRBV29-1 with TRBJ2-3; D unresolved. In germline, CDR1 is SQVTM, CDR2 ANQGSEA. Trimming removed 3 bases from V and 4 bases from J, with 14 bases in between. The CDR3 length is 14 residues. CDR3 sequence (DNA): TGCAGCGTTGAGGGGTCAGCTGCAGCAGATACGCAGTATTTT. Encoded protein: CSVEGSAAADTQYF.

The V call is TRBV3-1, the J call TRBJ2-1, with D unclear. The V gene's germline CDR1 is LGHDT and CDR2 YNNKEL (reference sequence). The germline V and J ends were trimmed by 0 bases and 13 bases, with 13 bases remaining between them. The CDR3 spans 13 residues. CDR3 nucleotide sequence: TGTGCCAGCAGCCAAGATACACGTAATAATCAGTTCTTC. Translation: CASSQDTRNNQFF.

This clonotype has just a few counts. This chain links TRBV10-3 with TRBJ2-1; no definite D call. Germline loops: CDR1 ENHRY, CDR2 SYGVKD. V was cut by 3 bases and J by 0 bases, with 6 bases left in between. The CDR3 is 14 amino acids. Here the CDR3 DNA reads TGTGCCATCAGTGACGGCGTCTCCTACAATGAGCAGTTCTTC. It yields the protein CAISDGVSYNEQFF.

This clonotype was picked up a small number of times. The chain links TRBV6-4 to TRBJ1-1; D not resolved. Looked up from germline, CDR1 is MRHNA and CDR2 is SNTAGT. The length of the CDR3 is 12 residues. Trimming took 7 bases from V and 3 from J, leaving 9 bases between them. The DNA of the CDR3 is TGTGCCAGCATAAGGTCCCACACTGAAGCTTTCTTT. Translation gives CASIRSHTEAFF.